This T cell receptor beta chain was retrieved from a study of identical twins. The authors used template switching to add a universal primer site and gave cDNA unique molecular identifiers. TCRdb re-derived calls from the 5' RACE reads in MiXCR, one entry per CDR3 protein. Of approximately 1.8 million distinct CDR3 sequences in the sample, about 32% are singletons; the top ten hold less than 0.35%. Findings and limits, study-wide: Part of the zero-insertion signal could reflect confounding by invariant MAIT and iNKT cells.

This CDR3 comprises 14 residues. The V gene's germline CDR1 is SGHDN and CDR2 FVKESK. A note on this clonotype: Its target is not known. A much larger clone differs by one base, so this may be a read error.

The donors were all healthy and Caucasian. This sequence was found in a newborn girl in good health. Sequenced material: cord blood. V and J are TRBV14 and TRBJ2-1; D is perhaps TRBD1 (5 bases). The CDR3 DNA sequence: TGTGCCATCAGCCAAGAGACAGATTTTGATGAGCAGTTCTTC. Translated, it gives CAISQETDFDEQFF.